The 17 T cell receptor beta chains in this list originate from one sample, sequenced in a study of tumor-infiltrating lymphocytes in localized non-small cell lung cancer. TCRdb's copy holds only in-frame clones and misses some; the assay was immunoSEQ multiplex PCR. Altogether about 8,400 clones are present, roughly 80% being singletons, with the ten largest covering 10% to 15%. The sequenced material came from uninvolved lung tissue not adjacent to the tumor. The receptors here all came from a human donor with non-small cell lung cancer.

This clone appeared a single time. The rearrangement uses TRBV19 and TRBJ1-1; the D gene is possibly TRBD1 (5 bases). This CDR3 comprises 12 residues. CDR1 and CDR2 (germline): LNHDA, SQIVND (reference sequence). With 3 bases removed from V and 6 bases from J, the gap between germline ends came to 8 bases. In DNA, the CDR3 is TGTGCCAGTAGTATGTGGGGGGCTGAAGCTTTCTTT. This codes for CASSMWGAEAFF.

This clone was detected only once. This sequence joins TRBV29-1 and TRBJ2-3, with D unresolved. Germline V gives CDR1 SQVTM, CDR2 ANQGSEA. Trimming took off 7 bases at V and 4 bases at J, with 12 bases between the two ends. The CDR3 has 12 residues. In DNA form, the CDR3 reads TGCAGCGGTGAGGTGCCCCCAGATACGCAGTATTTT. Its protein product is CSGEVPPDTQYF.

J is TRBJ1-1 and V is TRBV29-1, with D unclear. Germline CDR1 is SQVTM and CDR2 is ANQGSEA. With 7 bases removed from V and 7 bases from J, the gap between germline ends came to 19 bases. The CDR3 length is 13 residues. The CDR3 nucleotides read TGCAGCGCCAACCCTTGTGAGGGATGTGAAGCTTTCTTT. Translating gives CSANPCEGCEAFF.

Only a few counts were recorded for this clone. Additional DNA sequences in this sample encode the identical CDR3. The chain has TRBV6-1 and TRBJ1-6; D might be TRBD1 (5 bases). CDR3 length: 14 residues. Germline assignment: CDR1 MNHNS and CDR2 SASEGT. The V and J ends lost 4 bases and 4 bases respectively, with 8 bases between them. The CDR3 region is CASSAGPYNSPLHF. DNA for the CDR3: TGTGCCAGCAGTGCAGGGCCGTATAATTCACCCCTCCACTTT.

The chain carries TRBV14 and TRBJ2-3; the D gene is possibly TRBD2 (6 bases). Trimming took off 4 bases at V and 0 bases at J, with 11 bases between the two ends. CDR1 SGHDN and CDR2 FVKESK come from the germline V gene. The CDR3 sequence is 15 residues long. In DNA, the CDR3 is TGTGCCAGCAGCCTGACTAGGGCTAGCACAGATACGCAGTATTTT. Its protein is CASSLTRASTDTQYF.

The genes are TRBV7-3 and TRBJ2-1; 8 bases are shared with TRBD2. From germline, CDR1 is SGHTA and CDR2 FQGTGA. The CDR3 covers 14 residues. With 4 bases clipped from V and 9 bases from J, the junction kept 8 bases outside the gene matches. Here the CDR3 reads CASSSTLAGGEQFF. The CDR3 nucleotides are TGTGCCAGCAGCTCAACGCTAGCGGGCGGTGAGCAGTTCTTC.

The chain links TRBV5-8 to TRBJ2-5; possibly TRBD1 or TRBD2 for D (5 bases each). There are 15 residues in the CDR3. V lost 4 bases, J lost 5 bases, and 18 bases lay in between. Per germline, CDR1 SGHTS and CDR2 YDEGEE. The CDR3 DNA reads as TGTGCCAGCAGCGGAGATACCGGGACGTGGGAGACCCAGTACTTC. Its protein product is CASSGDTGTWETQYF.

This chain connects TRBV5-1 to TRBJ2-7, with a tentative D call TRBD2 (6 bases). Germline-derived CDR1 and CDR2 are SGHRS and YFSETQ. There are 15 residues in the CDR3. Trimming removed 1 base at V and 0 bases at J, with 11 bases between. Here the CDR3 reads CASSLSSGFSYEQYF. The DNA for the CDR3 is TGCGCCAGCAGCTTGTCGAGCGGGTTCTCCTACGAGCAGTACTTC.

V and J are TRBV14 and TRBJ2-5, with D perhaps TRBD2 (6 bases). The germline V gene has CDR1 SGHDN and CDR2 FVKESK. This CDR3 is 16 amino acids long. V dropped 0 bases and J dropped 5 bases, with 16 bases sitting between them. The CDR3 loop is CASSQDESASVETQYF. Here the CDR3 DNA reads TGTGCCAGCAGCCAAGATGAGTCGGCTAGCGTTGAGACCCAGTACTTC. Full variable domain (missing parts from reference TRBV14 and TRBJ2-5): EAGVTQFPSHSVIEKGQTVTLRCDPISGHDNLYWYRRVMGKEIKFLLHFVKESKQDESGMPNNRFLAERTGGTYSTLKVQPAELEDSGVYFCASSQDESASVETQYFGPGTRLLVL.

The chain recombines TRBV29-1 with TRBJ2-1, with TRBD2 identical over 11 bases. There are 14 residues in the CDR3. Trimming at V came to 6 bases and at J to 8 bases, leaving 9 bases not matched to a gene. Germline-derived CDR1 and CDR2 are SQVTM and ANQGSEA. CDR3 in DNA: TGCAGCGTCCCCACTAGCGGGAGAAACTATGAGCAGTTCTTC. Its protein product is CSVPTSGRNYEQFF.

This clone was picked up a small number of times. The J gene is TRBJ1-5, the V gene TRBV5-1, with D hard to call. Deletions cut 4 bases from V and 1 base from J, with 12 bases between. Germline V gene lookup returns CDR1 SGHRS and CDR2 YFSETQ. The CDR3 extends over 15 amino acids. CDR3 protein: CASSPENRSNQPQHF. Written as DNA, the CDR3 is TGCGCCAGCAGCCCCGAAAACAGAAGCAATCAGCCCCAGCATTTT.

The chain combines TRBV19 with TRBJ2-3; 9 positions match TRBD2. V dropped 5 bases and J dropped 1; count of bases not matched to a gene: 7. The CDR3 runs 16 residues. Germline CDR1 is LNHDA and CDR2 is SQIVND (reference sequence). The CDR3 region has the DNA TGTGCCAGTAGTTCCATAGCGGGAGAGGGCACAGATACGCAGTATTTT. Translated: CASSSIAGEGTDTQYF.

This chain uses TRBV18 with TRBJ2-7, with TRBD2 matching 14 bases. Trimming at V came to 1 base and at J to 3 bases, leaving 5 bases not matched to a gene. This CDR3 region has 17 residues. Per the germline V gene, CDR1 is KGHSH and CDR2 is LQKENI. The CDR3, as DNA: TGTGCCAGCTCACCACTACCCGGGACTAGCGGGAGCTACGAGCAGTACTTC. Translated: CASSPLPGTSGSYEQYF. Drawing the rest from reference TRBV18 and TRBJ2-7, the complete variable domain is NAGVMQNPRHLVRRRGQEARLRCSPMKGHSHVYWYRQLPEEGLKFMVYLQKENIIDESGMPKERFSAEFPKEGPSILRIQQVVRGDSAAYFCASSPLPGTSGSYEQYFGPGTRLTVT.

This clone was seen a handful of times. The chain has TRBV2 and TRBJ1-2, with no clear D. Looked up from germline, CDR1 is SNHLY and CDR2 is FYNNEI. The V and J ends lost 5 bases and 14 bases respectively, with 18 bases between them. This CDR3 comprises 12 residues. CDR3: CASSISEAWLTF. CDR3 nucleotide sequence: TGTGCCAGCAGTATTAGTGAAGCCTGGTTGACCTTC.

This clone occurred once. This CDR3 is CASSSADRAYNEQFF. CDR3 coding DNA: TGTGCCAGCAGTTCGGCAGACAGGGCCTACAATGAGCAGTTCTTC. This chain links TRBV27 with TRBJ2-1, with 7 bases fitting TRBD1. The CDR3 contains 15 residues. The germline CDR1 and CDR2 sequences are MNHEY and SMNVEV (reference sequence). Trimming removed 4 bases from V and 2 bases from J; junction bases left unmatched: 5.

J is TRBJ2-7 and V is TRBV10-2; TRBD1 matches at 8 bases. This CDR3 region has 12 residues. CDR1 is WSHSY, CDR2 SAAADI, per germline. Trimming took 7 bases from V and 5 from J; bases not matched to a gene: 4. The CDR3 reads CASTLDRDEQYF. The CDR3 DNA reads TGCGCCAGCACATTGGACAGGGACGAGCAGTACTTC.

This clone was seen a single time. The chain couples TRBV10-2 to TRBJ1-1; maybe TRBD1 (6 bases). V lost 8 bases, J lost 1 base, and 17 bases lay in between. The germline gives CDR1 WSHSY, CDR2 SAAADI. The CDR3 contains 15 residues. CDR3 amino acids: CASFRPGTRNTEAFF. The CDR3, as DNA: TGCGCCAGCTTCAGGCCCGGGACACGGAACACTGAAGCTTTCTTT.